This T cell receptor beta chain comes out of a study of T-cell memory formation after mild COVID-19. Study-wide context: Clusters were largely donor specific. Whole-study results and caveats: There were some responding clones in pre-infection memory, which suggested that cross-reactive memory had joined.

TCRdb processed the 5' RACE reads anew with MiXCR; each CDR3 protein has one entry. Of about 170,000 distinct CDR3 sequences in the sample, roughly 13% were seen once. This clonotype was detected only once. Its antigen remains unidentified. Germline values: CDR1 LGHDT, CDR2 YNNKEL (reference sequence). V trimming: 0 bases; J trimming: 6 bases; junction bases outside the gene matches: 10. CDR3 size: 17 residues. This sequence was found in a man aged 18 to 35 who had mild COVID-19 (a few samples of this study predate the infection). Cell type and time point are not known. The sequencing input was PBMCs or a T cell subset sorted from them (not recorded which). The V gene is TRBV3-1, the J gene TRBJ2-3; TRBD2 agrees at 9 bases. The chain's CDR3 is CASSQDPAGGALDTQYF. In DNA, the CDR3 is TGTGCCAGCAGCCAAGATCCGGCGGGGGGGGCTCTGGATACGCAGTATTTT.